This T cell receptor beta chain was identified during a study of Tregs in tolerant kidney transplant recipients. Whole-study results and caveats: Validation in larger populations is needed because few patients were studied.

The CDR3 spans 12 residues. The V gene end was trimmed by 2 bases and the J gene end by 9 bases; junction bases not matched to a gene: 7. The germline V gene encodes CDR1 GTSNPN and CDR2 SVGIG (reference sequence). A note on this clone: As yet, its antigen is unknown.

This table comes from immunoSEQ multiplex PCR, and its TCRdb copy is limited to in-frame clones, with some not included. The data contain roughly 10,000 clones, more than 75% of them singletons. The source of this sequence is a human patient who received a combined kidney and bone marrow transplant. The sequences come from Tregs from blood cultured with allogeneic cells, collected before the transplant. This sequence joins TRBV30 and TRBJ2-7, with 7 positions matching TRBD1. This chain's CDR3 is CAWSWTGHGQYF. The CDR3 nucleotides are TGTGCCTGGAGTTGGACAGGTCACGGGCAGTACTTC.